Listed here are 3 T cell receptor beta chains from one sample, sequenced in a study of OX40 agonist ivuxolimab in advanced cancers. TCRdb's table, derived via immunoSEQ multiplex PCR, lists solely in-frame clones and lacks some. The table has 35,000 to 45,000 clones, around 89% seen once. Specimen: CD4+ or CD8+ T cells sorted from blood, collected in a trial of the OX40 agonist ivuxolimab. The source is an adult with an advanced solid tumor such as melanoma, head and neck, liver or kidney cancer.

This clone was picked up a small number of times. The V and J genes are TRBV4-1 and TRBJ1-1; D may be TRBD1 (6 bases). CDR3 size: 15 residues. V was cut by 4 bases and J by 4 bases, with 16 bases left in between. The germline V gene encodes CDR1 MGHRA and CDR2 YSYEKL. CDR3 sequence (DNA): TGCGCCAGCAGCCCAATAACAGGGACTGGCACTGAAGCTTTCTTT. This encodes CASSPITGTGTEAFF.

The rearrangement links TRBV9 to TRBJ1-1; D gene uncertain. The CDR3 is made up of 14 amino acids. Trimming shortened V by 0 bases and J by 1 base, and 7 bases separated the two germline ends. Germline V gene data show CDR1 as SGDLS and CDR2 as YYNGEE. The CDR3: CASSVEARNTEAFF. Here the CDR3 DNA reads TGTGCCAGCAGCGTAGAGGCGCGGAACACTGAAGCTTTCTTT. The full variable domain, completed using reference TRBV9 and TRBJ1-1, is DSGVTQTPKHLITATGQRVTLRCSPRSGDLSVYWYQQSLDQGLQFLIQYYNGEERAKGNILERFSAQQFPDLHSELNLSSLELGDSALYFCASSVEARNTEAFFGQGTRLTVV.

V is TRBV30 and J is TRBJ2-1; D remains ambiguous. This CDR3 is 11 amino acids long. Germline assignment: CDR1 GTSNPN and CDR2 SVGIG (reference sequence). The V end lost 5 bases, the J end lost 6 bases, and 8 bases lay between the germline ends. The CDR3 DNA is TGTGCCTGGGGGGTCGGCAATGAGCAGTTCTTC. Amino acid sequence: CAWGVGNEQFF.